This TCR beta chain was retrieved from a study of siplizumab effects on memory and regulatory T cells. Study results and caveats: Proliferating siplizumab-culture Tregs lacked confirmation of suppressive function. It seemed that naive T cells were more diverse than memory cells and were major contributors to the alloresponse.

Each sample yielded about 96,000 assayed TCR templates. TCRdb's table, derived via immunoSEQ multiplex PCR, lists solely in-frame clones and lacks some. The table has tens of thousands of clones, over 80% seen once. Trimming removed 9 bases at V and 0 bases at J, with 9 bases between. Germline V gene sequence: CDR1 LNHDA, CDR2 SQIVND (reference sequence). This CDR3 region has 13 residues. As concerns this clone: Its specificity is not known.

The source of this sequence is a human donor in good health. The sequenced material came from Tregs sorted from blood. The rearrangement uses TRBV19 and TRBJ1-3; D is unresolved. In nucleotides, the CDR3 is TGTGCCAGCGGAACCTTCTCTGGAAACACCATATATTTT. Translated, it gives CASGTFSGNTIYF.